The rows below give T cell receptor beta chains drawn from one sample of a study of OX40 agonist ivuxolimab in advanced cancers. The repertoire was sequenced with immunoSEQ multiplex PCR; TCRdb's copy has only in-frame clones and lacks some. The sample consists of approximately 82,000 clones, 85% to 90% of them appearing once. Sequenced material: CD4+ or CD8+ T cells sorted from blood, taken in a trial of the OX40 agonist ivuxolimab. All receptors come from an adult with an advanced solid tumor such as melanoma, head and neck, liver or kidney cancer. CDR3s include the opening cysteine and the closing phenylalanine or tryptophan. The D gene is left open where the match is weak. Clone size, where shown, is once, few, many, or a class for clones that have expanded.

d_call,v_call,clone_size,j_call,cdr3_nt,cdr3_aa
-,TRBV6-1,few,TRBJ1-2,TGTGCCAGGGGAGGTCCGCCCTATGGCTACACCTTC,CARGGPPYGYTF
TRBD1,TRBV5-1,many,TRBJ1-2,TGCGCCAGCAGCTCTGGACAGGGATTGTTAGGCTACACCTTC,CASSSGQGLLGYTF
TRBD1,TRBV7-6,few,TRBJ2-5,TGTGCCAGCAGAGCCGGGACAGGTACGGAGACCCAGTACTTC,CASRAGTGTETQYF
-,TRBV18,-,TRBJ2-1,TGTGCCAGCTCAGTACACGGTCGGGAGCAGTTCTTC,CASSVHGREQFF
-,TRBV7-8,-,TRBJ1-6,TGTGCCAGCAGCACAGGGAGCAATTCACCCCTCCACTTT,CASSTGSNSPLHF
-,TRBV5-4,once,TRBJ2-3,TGTGCCAGCAGCTTGGGGACTAATAGGCAAACAGATACGCAGTATTTT,CASSLGTNRQTDTQYF
-,TRBV6-6,-,TRBJ1-2,TGTGCCAGCAGTTACGGGGGGAACTATGGCTACACCTTC,CASSYGGNYGYTF
-,TRBV4-1,-,TRBJ2-3,TGCGCCAGCAGCCCAGGGGGGCGGGGAAGCGGGGACGATACGCAGTATTTT,CASSPGGRGSGDDTQYF
TRBD2,TRBV13,-,TRBJ2-7,TGTGCCAGCAGTTTGGGACTAGCGGATTACGAGCAGTACTTC,CASSLGLADYEQYF
-,TRBV7-3,few,TRBJ2-3,TGTGCCAGCAGCTTAACAGTGGCCCGGGGACCGACAGATACGCAGTATTTT,CASSLTVARGPTDTQYF
TRBD2,TRBV7-3,-,TRBJ2-1,TGTGCCAGCAGCCCCCAGTTGCTAGCGGGGACGAATGAGCAGTTCTTC,CASSPQLLAGTNEQFF
TRBD1,TRBV5-6,-,TRBJ2-7,TGTGCCAGCAGCTTGGGGGACAGGGATTCCTACGAGCAGTACTTC,CASSLGDRDSYEQYF
-,TRBV5-6,-,TRBJ1-1,TGTGCCAGCAGCTTGCGGCAGAACGCTGAAGCTTTCTTT,CASSLRQNAEAFF
TRBD2,TRBV25-1,once,TRBJ2-3,TGTGCCAGCAGTGAGGTCGGGGGGGGCCGTGCAGATACGCAGTATTTT,CASSEVGGGRADTQYF
TRBD2,TRBV25-1,-,TRBJ2-1,TGTGCCAGCAGTCCTAGGACTAGCGGGCTATACAATGAGCAGTTCTTC,CASSPRTSGLYNEQFF
TRBD2,TRBV7-6,-,TRBJ2-1,TGTGCCAGCAGCCCAAACATGCGGGAGTGGGTTTACAATGAGCAGTTCTTC,CASSPNMREWVYNEQFF
-,TRBV7-2,-,TRBJ1-1,TGTGCCAGCAGCACACAGGGAGACACTGAAGCTTTCTTT,CASSTQGDTEAFF